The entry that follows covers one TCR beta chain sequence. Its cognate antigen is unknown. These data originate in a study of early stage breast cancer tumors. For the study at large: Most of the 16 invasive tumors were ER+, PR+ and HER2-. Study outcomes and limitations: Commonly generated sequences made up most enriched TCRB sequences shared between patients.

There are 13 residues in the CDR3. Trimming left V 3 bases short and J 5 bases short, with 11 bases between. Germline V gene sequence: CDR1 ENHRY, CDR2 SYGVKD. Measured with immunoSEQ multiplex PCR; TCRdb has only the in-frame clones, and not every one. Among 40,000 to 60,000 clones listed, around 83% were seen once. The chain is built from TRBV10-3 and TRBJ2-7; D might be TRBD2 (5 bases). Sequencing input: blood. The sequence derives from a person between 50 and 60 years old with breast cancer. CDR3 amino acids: CAISDGDHDEQYF. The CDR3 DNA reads TGTGCCATCAGTGACGGGGATCACGACGAGCAGTACTTC.